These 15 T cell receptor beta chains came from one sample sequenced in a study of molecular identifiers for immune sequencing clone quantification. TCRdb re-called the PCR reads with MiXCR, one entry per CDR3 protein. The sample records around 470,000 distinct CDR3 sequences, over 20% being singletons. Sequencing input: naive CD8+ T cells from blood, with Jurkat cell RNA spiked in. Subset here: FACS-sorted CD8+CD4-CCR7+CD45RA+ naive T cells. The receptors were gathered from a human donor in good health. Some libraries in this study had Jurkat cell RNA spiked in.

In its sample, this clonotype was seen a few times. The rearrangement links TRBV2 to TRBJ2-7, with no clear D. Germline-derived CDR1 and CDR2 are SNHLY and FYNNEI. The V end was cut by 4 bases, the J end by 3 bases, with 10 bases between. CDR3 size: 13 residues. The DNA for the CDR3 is TGTGCCAGCAGTGTCGTACAGCACTACGAGCAGTACTTC. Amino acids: CASSVVQHYEQYF.

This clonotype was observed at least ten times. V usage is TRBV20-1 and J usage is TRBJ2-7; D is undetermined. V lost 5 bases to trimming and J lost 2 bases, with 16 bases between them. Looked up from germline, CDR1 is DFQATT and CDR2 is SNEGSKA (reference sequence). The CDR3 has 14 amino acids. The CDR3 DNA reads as TGCAGTGCTTTGAACAGAATCCTTGCCTACGAGCAGTACTTC. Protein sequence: CSALNRILAYEQYF.

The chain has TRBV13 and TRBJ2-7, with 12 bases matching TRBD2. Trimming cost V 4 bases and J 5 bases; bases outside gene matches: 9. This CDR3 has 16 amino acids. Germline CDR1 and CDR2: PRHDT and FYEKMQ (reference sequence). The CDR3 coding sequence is TGTGCCAGCAGCTCCGGACTAGCGGGGTTCGGGCACGAGCAGTACTTC. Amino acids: CASSSGLAGFGHEQYF.

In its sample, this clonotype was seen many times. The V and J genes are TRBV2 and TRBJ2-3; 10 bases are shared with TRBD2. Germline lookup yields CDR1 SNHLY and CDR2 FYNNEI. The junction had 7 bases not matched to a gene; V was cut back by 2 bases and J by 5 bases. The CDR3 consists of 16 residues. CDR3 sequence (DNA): TGTGCCAGCAGTGAAAGAGCGGGGGGGCCGGTAGATACGCAGTATTTT. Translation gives CASSERAGGPVDTQYF.

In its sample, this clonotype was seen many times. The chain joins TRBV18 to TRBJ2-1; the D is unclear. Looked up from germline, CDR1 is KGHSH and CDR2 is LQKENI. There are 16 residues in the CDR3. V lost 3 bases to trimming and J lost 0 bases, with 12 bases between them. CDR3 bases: TGTGCCAGCTCACCTAGTAGCAGGTCCTCCTACAATGAGCAGTTCTTC. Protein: CASSPSSRSSYNEQFF.

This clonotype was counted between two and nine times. The DNA of the CDR3 is TGTGCCAGCAGCTTAGCCCCACTAGCGGCAGCTGGATGGAATACGCAGTATTTT. It encodes CASSLAPLAAAGWNTQYF. The chain employs TRBV11-2 and TRBJ2-3, with 8 bases lining up with TRBD2. This CDR3 comprises 18 residues. Germline CDR1 reads SGHAT; CDR2 reads FQNNGV. Trimming took 1 base from V and 7 from J; bases not matched to a gene: 16.

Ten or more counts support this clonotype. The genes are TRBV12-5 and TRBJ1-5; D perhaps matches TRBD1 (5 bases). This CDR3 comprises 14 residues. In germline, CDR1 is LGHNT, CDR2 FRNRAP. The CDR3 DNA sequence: TGTGCCAGCGGACGGGACTATAGCAATCAGCCCCAGCATTTT. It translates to CASGRDYSNQPQHF.

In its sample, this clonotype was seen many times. DNA of the CDR3: TGCGCCAGCAGCCAGTCGACAGGGGCCCTCTACGAGCAGTACTTC. Translated: CASSQSTGALYEQYF. The J gene is TRBJ2-7, the V gene TRBV4-1; 8 bases are a match to TRBD1. Germline trimming cut 3 bases from V and 3 bases from J; bases unmatched to any gene: 7. CDR3 size: 15 residues. The germline CDR1 and CDR2 sequences are MGHRA and YSYEKL.

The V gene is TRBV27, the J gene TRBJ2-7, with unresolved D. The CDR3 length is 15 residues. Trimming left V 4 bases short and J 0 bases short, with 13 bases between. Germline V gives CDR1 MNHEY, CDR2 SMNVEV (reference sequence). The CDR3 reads CASSYKDVYSYEQYF. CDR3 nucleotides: TGTGCCAGCAGTTATAAGGACGTTTACTCCTACGAGCAGTACTTC.

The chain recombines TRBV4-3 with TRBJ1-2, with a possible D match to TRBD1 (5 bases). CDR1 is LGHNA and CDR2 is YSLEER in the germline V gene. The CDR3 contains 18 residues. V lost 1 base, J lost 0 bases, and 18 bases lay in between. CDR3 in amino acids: CASSQAGGGEGTNYGYTF. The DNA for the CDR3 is TGCGCCAGCAGCCAAGCGGGGGGTGGGGAAGGCACTAACTATGGCTACACCTTC.

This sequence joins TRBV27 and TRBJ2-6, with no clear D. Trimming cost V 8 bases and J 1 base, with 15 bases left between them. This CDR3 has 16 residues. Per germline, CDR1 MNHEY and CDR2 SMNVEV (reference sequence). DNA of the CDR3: TGTGCCAGCGGACCGACCGCCCCTTCTGGGGCCAACGTCCTGACTTTC. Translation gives CASGPTAPSGANVLTF.

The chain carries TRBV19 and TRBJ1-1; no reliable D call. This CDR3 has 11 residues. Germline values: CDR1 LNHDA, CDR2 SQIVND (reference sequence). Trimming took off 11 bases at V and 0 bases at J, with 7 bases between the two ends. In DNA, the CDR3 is TGTGCCGCGATGTTGAACACTGAAGCTTTCTTT. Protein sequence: CAAMLNTEAFF.

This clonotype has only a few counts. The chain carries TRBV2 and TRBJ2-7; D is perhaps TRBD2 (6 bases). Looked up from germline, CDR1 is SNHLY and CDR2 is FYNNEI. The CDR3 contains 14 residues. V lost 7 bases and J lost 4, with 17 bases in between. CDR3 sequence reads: CASTPVSSGYEQYF. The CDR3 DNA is TGTGCCAGCACCCCGGTCAGTAGCGGTTACGAGCAGTACTTC.

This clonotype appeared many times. The DNA of the CDR3 is TGCGCCAGCAGCCATGGCACTACCTCCTACGAGCAGTACTTC. This translates into CASSHGTTSYEQYF. The rearrangement uses TRBV4-3 and TRBJ2-7; no firm D call. The length of the CDR3 is 14 residues. The germline V gene encodes CDR1 LGHNA and CDR2 YSLEER. The V and J ends lost 3 bases and 0 bases respectively, with 9 bases between them.

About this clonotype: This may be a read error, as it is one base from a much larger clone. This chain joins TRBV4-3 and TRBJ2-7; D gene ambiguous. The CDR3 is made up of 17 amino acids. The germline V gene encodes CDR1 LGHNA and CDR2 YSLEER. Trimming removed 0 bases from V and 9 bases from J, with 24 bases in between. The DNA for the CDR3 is TGCGCCAGCAGCCAAGACTCGTGGCGATCGGGTGCGAGAGGGCAGTACTTC. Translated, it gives CASSQDSWRSGARGQYF.